This T cell receptor (beta chain) was identified in a study of cytomegalovirus exposure and HLA in healthy donors. Notes on this clone: The antigen remains unidentified.

Profiled with immunoSEQ multiplex PCR; TCRdb holds only in-frame clones, not every one. The sample consists of about 98,000 clones, less than 90% of them appearing once. Study-level findings and limits: Per published reports, the classifier diagnosed cytomegalovirus status with high specificity and sensitivity. The CMV antigen specificity of a few CMV-associated chains was confirmed through in vitro analysis. Among TCR sequences, most were rare, though some public TCRs appeared in many donors. The study designated 150 or so TCR beta chains cytomegalovirus-associated.

Trimming removed 5 bases from V and 4 bases from J, with 14 bases in between. This CDR3 spans 14 amino acids. Germline V gene lookup returns CDR1 SGHVS and CDR2 FQNEAQ. The receptor was derived from a man aged 18 to 35 in good health and CMV-seropositive. Source material: PBMCs. The rearrangement joins TRBV7-8 to TRBJ1-2; D may be TRBD1 (6 bases). The CDR3 here is CASSVDRTVYGYTF. Here the CDR3 DNA reads TGTGCCAGCAGCGTTGACAGGACTGTCTATGGCTACACCTTC.